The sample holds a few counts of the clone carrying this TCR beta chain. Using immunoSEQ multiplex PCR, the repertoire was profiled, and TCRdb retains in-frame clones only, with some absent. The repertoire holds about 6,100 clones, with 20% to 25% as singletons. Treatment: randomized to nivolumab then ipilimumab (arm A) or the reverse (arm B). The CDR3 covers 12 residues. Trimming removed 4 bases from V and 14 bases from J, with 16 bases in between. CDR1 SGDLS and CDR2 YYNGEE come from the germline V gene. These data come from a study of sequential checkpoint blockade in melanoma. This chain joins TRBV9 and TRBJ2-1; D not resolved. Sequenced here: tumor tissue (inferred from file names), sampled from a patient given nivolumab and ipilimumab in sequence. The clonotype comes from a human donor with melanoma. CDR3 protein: CASSPDGRVEFF. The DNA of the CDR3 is TGTGCCAGCAGCCCAGACGGTAGAGTGGAGTTCTTC.